The present T cell receptor (beta chain) was sequenced within a study of patients and donors after allogeneic stem cell transplantation. TCRdb passed the RT-PCR reads through MiXCR, listing each CDR3 protein once. The sample has about 100,000 distinct CDR3 sequences, around 38% seen once. CDR3 length: 17 residues. The germline CDR1 and CDR2 sequences are SGHRS and YFSETQ. The J segment lost 2 bases and the V segment lost 0 bases, leaving 7 bases of the junction unmatched. This clonotype was obtained from a human donor who was either an allogeneic HSCT recipient or a stem cell or donor lymphocyte infusion donor (not recorded which). It is not recorded whose cells these are; they may come from a transplant donor. The source material was blood, either unsorted or a sorted T cell fraction (not recorded which). The chain couples TRBV5-1 to TRBJ2-7; TRBD2 agrees at 11 bases. For the CDR3, the DNA is TGCGCCAGCAGCTTGGAACTAGCGGGGGCAGCCCCCTACGAGCAGTACTTC. Translated, it gives CASSLELAGAAPYEQYF.